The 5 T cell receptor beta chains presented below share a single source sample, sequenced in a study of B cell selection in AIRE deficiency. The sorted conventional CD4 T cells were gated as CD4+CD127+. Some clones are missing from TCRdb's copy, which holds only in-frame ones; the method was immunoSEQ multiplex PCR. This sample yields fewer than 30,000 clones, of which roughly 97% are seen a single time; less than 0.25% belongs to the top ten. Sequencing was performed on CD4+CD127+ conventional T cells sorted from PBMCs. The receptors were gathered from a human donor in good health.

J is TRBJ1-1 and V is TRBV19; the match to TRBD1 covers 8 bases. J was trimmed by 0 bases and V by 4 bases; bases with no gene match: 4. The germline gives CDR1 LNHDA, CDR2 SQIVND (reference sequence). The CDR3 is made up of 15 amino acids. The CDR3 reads CASSTRTGLNTEAFF. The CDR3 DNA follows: TGTGCCAGTAGTACCCGGACAGGGCTGAACACTGAAGCTTTCTTT.

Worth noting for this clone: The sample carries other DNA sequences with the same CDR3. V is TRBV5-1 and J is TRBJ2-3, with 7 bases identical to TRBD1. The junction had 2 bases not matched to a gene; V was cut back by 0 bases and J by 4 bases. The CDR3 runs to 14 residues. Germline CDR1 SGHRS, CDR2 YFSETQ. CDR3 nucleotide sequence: TGCGCCAGCAGCTTGGGACAGGGCCCAGATACGCAGTATTTT. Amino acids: CASSLGQGPDTQYF. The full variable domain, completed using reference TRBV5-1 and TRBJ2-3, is KAGVTQTPRYLIKTRGQQVTLSCSPISGHRSVSWYQQTPGQGLQFLFEYFSETQRNKGNFPGRFSGRQFSNSRSEMNVSTLELGDSALYLCASSLGQGPDTQYFGPGTRLTVL.

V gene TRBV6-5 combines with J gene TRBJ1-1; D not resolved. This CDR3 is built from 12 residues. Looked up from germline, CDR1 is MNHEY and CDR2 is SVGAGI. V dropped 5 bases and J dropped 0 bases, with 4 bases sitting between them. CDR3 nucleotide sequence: TGTGCCAGCAGTCCAGTGAACACTGAAGCTTTCTTT. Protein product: CASSPVNTEAFF.

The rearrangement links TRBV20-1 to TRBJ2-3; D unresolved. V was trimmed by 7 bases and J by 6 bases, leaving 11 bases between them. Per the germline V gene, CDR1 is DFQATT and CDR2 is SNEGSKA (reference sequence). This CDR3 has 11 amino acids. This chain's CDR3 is CSVRPRDTQYF. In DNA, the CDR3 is TGCAGTGTTAGGCCCCGTGATACGCAGTATTTT.

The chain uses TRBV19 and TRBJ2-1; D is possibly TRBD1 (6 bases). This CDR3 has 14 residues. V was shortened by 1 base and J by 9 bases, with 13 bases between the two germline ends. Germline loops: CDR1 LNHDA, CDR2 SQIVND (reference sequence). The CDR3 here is CASSIVGARTEQFF. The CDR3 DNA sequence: TGTGCCAGTAGTATAGTGGGGGCTAGGACTGAGCAGTTCTTC.